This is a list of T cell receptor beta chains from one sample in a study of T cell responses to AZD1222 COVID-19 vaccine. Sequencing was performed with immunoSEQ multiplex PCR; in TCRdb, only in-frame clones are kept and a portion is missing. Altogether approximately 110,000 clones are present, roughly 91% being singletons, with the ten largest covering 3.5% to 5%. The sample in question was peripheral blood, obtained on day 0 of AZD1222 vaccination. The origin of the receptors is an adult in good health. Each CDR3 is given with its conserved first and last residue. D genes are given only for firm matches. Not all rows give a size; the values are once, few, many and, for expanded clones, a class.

CASSPRDRGLDEQFF 15 TRBV5-1 NA TRBD1 TRBJ2-1
CASSTAPWGTQYF 13 TRBV7-2 NA NA TRBJ2-5
CSVGQGVGSYEQYF 14 TRBV29-1 NA TRBD1 TRBJ2-7
CASSPGTDNTEAFF 14 TRBV27 NA TRBD1 TRBJ1-1
CASSRLAGGGDTQYF 15 TRBV19 NA TRBD2 TRBJ2-3
CATGDTSTDTQYF 13 TRBV28 NA NA TRBJ2-3
CASSEITGDTEAFF 14 TRBV25-1 NA TRBD1 TRBJ1-1
CASSETDSFQETQYF 15 TRBV2 once NA TRBJ2-5
CASRKGDLAQPQHF 14 TRBV2 NA NA TRBJ1-5
CASSRMGGLAKNIQYF 16 TRBV19 NA NA TRBJ2-4
CASWGFSYEQYF 12 TRBV2 NA NA TRBJ2-7
CSVLYYTGGYTF 12 TRBV29-1 NA NA TRBJ1-2
CASFQGKGEYNSPLHF 16 TRBV28 once NA TRBJ1-6
CASSPGQDIQETQYF 15 TRBV3-1/TRBV3-2 NA TRBD1 TRBJ2-5
CASSSGQISPLHF 13 TRBV12-3/TRBV12-4 NA NA TRBJ1-6
CASSLASRGNTLLGYEQYF 19 TRBV7-8 once NA TRBJ2-7
CASSLPGLGEQFF 13 TRBV5-4 NA NA TRBJ2-1
CAISDPGQGAGEKLFF 16 TRBV10-3 NA TRBD1 TRBJ1-4
CASSTLTGNETQYF 14 TRBV13 NA NA TRBJ2-5
CASSPTGPGEKLFF 14 TRBV7-2 NA TRBD1 TRBJ1-4
CASSEGQGVGELFF 14 TRBV6-1 NA TRBD1 TRBJ2-2
CASSTTDSYEQYF 13 TRBV5-1 NA NA TRBJ2-7
CASSFPRRDGTEAFF 15 TRBV28 NA NA TRBJ1-1
CASSLQGNGYTF 12 TRBV2 many NA TRBJ1-2
CASSPVGLAVSSTDTQYF 18 TRBV18 NA TRBD2 TRBJ2-3
CASKTDPTNNYGYTF 15 TRBV2 NA NA TRBJ1-2
CASSKAGSVGELFF 14 TRBV19 NA NA TRBJ2-2
CASSFGLNSYNEQFF 15 TRBV11-3 NA NA TRBJ2-1
CASSITSGGAPYNEQFF 17 TRBV5-4 NA TRBD2 TRBJ2-1
CATSSTGELFF 11 TRBV15 NA NA TRBJ2-2
CASSLRTGGAYLLTDTQYF 19 TRBV7-9 NA TRBD1 TRBJ2-3
CASSEEVTDTQYF 13 TRBV2 NA NA TRBJ2-3
CASSPYSYGYTF 12 TRBV5-1 NA NA TRBJ1-2
CASSQSSLYEQYF 13 TRBV18 NA NA TRBJ2-7
CASSQGGWSSYNSPLHF 17 TRBV19 NA TRBD1 TRBJ1-6
CASTPGDSSPLHF 13 TRBV6-5 once NA TRBJ1-6
CASSSTTQQPQYF 13 TRBV27 NA NA TRBJ2-3
CASSSGQGGYEQYF 14 TRBV19 once NA TRBJ2-7
CASGQGPLEAFF 12 TRBV19 NA NA TRBJ1-1
CASSLKFQGGSPLHF 15 TRBV11-2 once NA TRBJ1-6
CASYRGYLPEAFF 13 TRBV2 NA TRBD1 TRBJ1-1
CASSLSSYGYTF 12 TRBV12-3/TRBV12-4 NA NA TRBJ1-2
CASSVASMSTDTQYF 15 TRBV9 NA NA TRBJ2-3
CASSPTGQQETQYF 14 TRBV18 once TRBD1 TRBJ2-5
CASSQPGQGYNEQFF 15 TRBV25-1 NA TRBD1 TRBJ2-1
CATSDAGQGAAGYTF 15 TRBV24-1 NA TRBD1 TRBJ1-2
CASSMRQTEKLFF 13 TRBV19 once NA TRBJ1-4